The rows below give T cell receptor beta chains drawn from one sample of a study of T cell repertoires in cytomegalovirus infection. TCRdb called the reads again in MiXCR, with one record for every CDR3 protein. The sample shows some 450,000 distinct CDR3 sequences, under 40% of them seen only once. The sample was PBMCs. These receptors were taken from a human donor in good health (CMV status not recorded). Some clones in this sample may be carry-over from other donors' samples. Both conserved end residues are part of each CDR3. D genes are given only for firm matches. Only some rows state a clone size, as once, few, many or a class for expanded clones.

CASTLGKGYGYTF	TGTGCCAGCACCCTTGGAAAGGGATATGGCTACACCTTC	NA	TRBV6-5	TRBJ1-2	few
CASSVGRGIGYTF	TGTGCCAGCAGCGTGGGACGGGGGATCGGCTACACCTTC	NA	TRBV14	TRBJ1-2	few
CASVGGEKETQYF	TGTGCCAGCGTGGGTGGGGAGAAAGAGACCCAGTACTTC	NA	TRBV6-8	TRBJ2-5	NA
CASSWTGYNGQFF	TGTGCCAGTAGTTGGACAGGATACAATGGGCAGTTCTTC	TRBD1	TRBV19	TRBJ2-1	NA
CASSTTDTDTQYF	TGTGCCAGCAGCACCACGGACACAGATACGCAGTATTTT	NA	TRBV2	TRBJ2-3	NA
CASSPSGAGELFF	TGTGCCAGCAGCCCCTCGGGGGCCGGGGAGCTGTTTTTT	NA	TRBV7-6	TRBJ2-2	many
CASSLGGRTSAGYTF	TGTGCCAGCAGCTTAGGAGGGAGAACGAGTGCTGGCTACACCTTC	NA	TRBV7-2	TRBJ1-2	NA
CASSLGRTGELFF	TGTGCCAGCAGCTTGGGGAGAACCGGGGAGCTGTTTTTT	NA	TRBV5-1	TRBJ2-2	many
CASGGGWGYTDTQYF	TGTGCCAGCGGTGGGGGTTGGGGCTACACAGATACGCAGTATTTT	NA	TRBV6-1	TRBJ2-3	few
CASSMTGYNSPLHF	TGTGCCAGCAGCATGACAGGCTATAATTCACCCCTCCACTTT	NA	TRBV7-2	TRBJ1-6	many
CASSTTLGGTEAFF	TGTGCCAGCAGTACCACCCTAGGGGGAACTGAAGCTTTCTTT	NA	TRBV6-5	TRBJ1-1	few
CASSHTGHTDTQYF	TGCGCCAGCAGTCATACAGGGCACACAGATACGCAGTATTTT	NA	TRBV23-1	TRBJ2-3	many
CASSQDSYTEAFF	TGCGCCAGCAGCCAAGACAGCTACACTGAAGCTTTCTTT	NA	TRBV4-1	TRBJ1-1	many
CASSYLGLTESVF	TGTGCCAGCAGCTATCTAGGGCTAACTGAATCTGTTTTT	NA	TRBV7-6	TRBJ1-1	NA
CASRGRDRVWNQPQHF	TGTGCCAGCAGGGGACGGGACAGGGTATGGAATCAGCCCCAGCATTTT	TRBD1	TRBV2	TRBJ1-5	few
CATSMDRFSGNTIYF	TGTGCCACATCGATGGACAGATTCTCTGGAAACACCATATATTTT	NA	TRBV19	TRBJ1-3	few
CASSSHNREADGYTF	TGTGCCAGCAGTTCCCATAACAGGGAAGCGGATGGCTACACCTTC	NA	TRBV27	TRBJ1-2	few
CASIFAGVPYNEQFF	TGTGCCAGCATTTTTGCGGGGGTCCCTTACAATGAGCAGTTCTTC	TRBD2	TRBV12-3/TRBV12-4	TRBJ2-1	once
CASRGGPPSFTIYF	TGTGCCAGCAGGGGGGGGCCCCCGTCATTCACCATATATTTT	NA	TRBV7-8	TRBJ1-3	many
CSARIGGPAVKEQYF	TGCAGTGCTAGGATTGGGGGGCCCGCGGTGAAAGAGCAGTACTTC	NA	TRBV20-1	TRBJ2-7	NA
CASSLAIAGGMSNNEQFF	TGCGCCAGCAGCTTGGCGATAGCGGGGGGGATGTCTAACAATGAGCAGTTCTTC	TRBD2	TRBV5-1	TRBJ2-1	few
CASTLRDGPGEKSF	TGTGCCAGCACGTTAAGGGACGGGCCCGGCGAGAAGTCCTTC	NA	TRBV7-2	TRBJ2-7	NA
CASSPDNYEQYF	TGTGCCAGCAGCCCAGACAATTACGAGCAGTACTTC	NA	TRBV7-6	TRBJ2-7	few
CASSLTYSGPSSYNEQFF	TGCGCCAGCAGCTTGACCTACAGCGGGCCGAGCTCCTACAATGAGCAGTTCTTC	NA	TRBV5-1	TRBJ2-1	few
CASSSGTKGRYYEQYF	TGTGCCAGCAGTTCCGGGACCAAAGGACGGTACTACGAGCAGTACTTC	NA	TRBV28	TRBJ2-7	few
CASSPVTGDGYEQYF	TGTGCCAGCAGCCCAGTTACAGGGGACGGGTACGAGCAGTACTTC	TRBD1	TRBV7-9	TRBJ2-7	few
CASNRDSNNEQFF	TGTGCCAGCAATCGGGACTCCAACAATGAGCAGTTCTTC	NA	TRBV12-3/TRBV12-4	TRBJ2-1	few
CASSLVVLEKLFF	TGTGCCAGCAGCTTGGTTGTGCTTGAAAAACTGTTTTTT	NA	TRBV5-5	TRBJ1-4	NA
CATSDPRGLGETQYF	TGTGCCACCAGTGACCCCAGGGGATTAGGAGAGACCCAGTACTTC	NA	TRBV24-1	TRBJ2-5	NA
CASRTGHPNQPQHF	TGTGCCAGCAGGACGGGACATCCCAATCAGCCCCAGCATTTT	NA	TRBV6-2/TRBV6-3	TRBJ1-5	NA
CASSWDSTDTQYF	TGTGCCAGCAGCTGGGACTCCACAGATACGCAGTATTTT	NA	TRBV5-6	TRBJ2-3	NA
CASRTGVFANEKLFF	TGTGCCAGTCGAACAGGGGTTTTTGCTAATGAAAAACTGTTTTTT	TRBD1	TRBV7-6	TRBJ1-4	NA
CASKEHSSEAFF	TGTGCCAGCAAGGAGCATTCGTCTGAAGCTTTCTTT	NA	TRBV6-6	TRBJ1-1	NA
CASSPPGGLTYEQYF	TGTGCCAGCAGCCCCCCCGGGGGTCTCACCTACGAGCAGTACTTC	NA	TRBV7-9	TRBJ2-7	NA
CASSPNTYVGGYTF	TGTGCCAGCAGCCCTAATACGTATGTAGGCGGCTACACCTTC	NA	TRBV7-8	TRBJ1-2	few
CASSSSSGASYEQYF	TGTGCCAGCAGCTCCTCTAGCGGGGCCTCCTACGAGCAGTACTTC	TRBD2	TRBV7-6	TRBJ2-7	many
CSAPTGTAKNIQYF	TGCAGTGCTCCCACCGGGACAGCCAAAAACATTCAGTACTTC	NA	TRBV20-1	TRBJ2-4	few
CASSPDWRAGGTDTLYF	TGTGCCAGCAGCCCCGATTGGAGAGCGGGGGGCACAGATACGCTGTATTTT	TRBD2	TRBV27	TRBJ2-3	NA
CASSLWAGPTSTDTQYF	TGTGCCAGCAGTTTATGGGCAGGCCCCACCAGCACAGATACGCAGTATTTT	NA	TRBV12-3/TRBV12-4	TRBJ2-3	NA
CASSHMMAKTGNTIYF	TGTGCCAGCAGCCACATGATGGCGAAAACTGGAAACACCATATATTTT	NA	TRBV7-6	TRBJ1-3	few
CASSSSPLTALNTEAFF	TGTGCCAGCAGCTCTTCCCCCTTGACAGCCTTGAACACTGAAGCTTTCTTT	NA	TRBV7-2	TRBJ1-1	many
CASSQALSARLGNTIYF	TGTGCCAGCAGCCAAGCCCTGAGCGCGAGACTAGGAAACACCATATATTTT	NA	TRBV3-1	TRBJ1-3	NA
CASSKTDTGLAGGLGTGELFF	TGTGCCAGCAGCAAAACCGACACGGGACTAGCGGGGGGGCTGGGCACCGGGGAGCTGTTTTTT	TRBD2	TRBV7-9	TRBJ2-2	many
CASSWRGASTNEKLFF	TGTGCCAGCAGCTGGCGGGGCGCCTCAACTAATGAAAAACTGTTTTTT	NA	TRBV7-8	TRBJ1-4	NA
CASSRSIWSSGNTIYF	TGTGCCAGTAGTCGATCGATCTGGAGCTCTGGAAACACCATATATTTT	NA	TRBV19	TRBJ1-3	NA
CASSPRTPLRGEQYF	TGTGCCAGCAGCCCCCGGACACCTCTTCGGGGCGAGCAGTACTTC	NA	TRBV7-8	TRBJ2-7	few